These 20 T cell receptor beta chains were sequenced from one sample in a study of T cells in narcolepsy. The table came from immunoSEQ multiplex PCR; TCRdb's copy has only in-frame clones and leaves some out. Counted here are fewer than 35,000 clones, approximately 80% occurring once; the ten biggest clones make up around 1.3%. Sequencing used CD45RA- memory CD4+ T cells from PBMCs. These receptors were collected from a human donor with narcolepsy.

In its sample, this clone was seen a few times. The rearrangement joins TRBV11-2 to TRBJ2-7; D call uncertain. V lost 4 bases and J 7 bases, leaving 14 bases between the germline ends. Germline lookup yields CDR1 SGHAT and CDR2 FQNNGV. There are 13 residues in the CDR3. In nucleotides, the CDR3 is TGTGCCAGCAGCTCAACCTCGCTGGGGGAGCAGTACGTC. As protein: CASSSTSLGEQYV.

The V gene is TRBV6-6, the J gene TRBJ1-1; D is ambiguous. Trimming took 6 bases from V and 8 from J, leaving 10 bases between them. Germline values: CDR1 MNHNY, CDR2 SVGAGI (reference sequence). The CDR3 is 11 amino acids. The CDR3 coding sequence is TGTGCCAGCAGCCACACAGCGGAAGCTTTCTTT. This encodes CASSHTAEAFF.

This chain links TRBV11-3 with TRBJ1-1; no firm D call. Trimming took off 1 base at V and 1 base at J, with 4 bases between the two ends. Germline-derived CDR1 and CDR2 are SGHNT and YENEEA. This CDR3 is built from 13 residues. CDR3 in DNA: TGTGCCAGCAGCTTAGCGGAGAACACTGAAGCTTTCTTT. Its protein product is CASSLAENTEAFF.

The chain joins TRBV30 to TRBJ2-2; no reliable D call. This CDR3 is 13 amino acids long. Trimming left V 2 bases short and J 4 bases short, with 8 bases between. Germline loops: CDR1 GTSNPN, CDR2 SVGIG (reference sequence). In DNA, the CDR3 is TGTGCCTGGAGTTATGGGGTCACCGGGGAGCTGTTTTTT. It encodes CAWSYGVTGELFF.

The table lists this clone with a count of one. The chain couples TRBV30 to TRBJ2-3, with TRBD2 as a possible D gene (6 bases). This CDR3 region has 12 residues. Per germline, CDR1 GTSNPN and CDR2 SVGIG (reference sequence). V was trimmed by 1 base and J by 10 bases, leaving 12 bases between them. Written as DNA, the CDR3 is TGTGCCTGGAGTGCGGGCGGGGATGCGCAGTATTTT. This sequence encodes CAWSAGGDAQYF.

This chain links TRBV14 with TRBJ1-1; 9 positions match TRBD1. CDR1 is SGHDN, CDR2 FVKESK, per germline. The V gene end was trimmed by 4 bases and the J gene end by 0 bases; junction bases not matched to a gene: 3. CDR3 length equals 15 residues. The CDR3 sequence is CASSLGDRVNTEAFF. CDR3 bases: TGTGCCAGCAGCCTCGGGGACAGGGTGAACACTGAAGCTTTCTTT.

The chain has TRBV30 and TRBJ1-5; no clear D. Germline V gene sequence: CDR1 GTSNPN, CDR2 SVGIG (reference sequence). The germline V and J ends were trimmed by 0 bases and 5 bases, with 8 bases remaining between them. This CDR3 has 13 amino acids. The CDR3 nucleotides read TGTGCCTGGAGTGTATCCGGGGATCAGCCCCAGCATTTT. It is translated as CAWSVSGDQPQHF.

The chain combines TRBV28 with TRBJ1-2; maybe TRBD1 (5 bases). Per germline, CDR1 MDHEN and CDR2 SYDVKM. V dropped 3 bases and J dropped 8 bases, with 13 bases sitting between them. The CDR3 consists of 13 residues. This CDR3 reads CASSFAGVRGYTF. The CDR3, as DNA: TGTGCCAGCAGTTTTGCGGGGGTTAGGGGCTACACCTTC.

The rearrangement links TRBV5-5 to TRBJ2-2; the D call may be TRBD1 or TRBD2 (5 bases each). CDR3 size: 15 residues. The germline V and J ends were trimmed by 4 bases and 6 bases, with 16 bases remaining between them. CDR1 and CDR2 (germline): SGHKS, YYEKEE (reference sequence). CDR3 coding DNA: TGTGCCAGCAGCCCTCCCCCGGGACCCCCCGGGGAGCTGTTTTTT. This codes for CASSPPPGPPGELFF.

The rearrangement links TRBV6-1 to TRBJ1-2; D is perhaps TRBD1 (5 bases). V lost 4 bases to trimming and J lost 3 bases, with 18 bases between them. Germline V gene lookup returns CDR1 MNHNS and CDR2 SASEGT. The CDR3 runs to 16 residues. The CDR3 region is CASSVGQGLNYYGYTF. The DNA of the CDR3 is TGTGCCAGCAGTGTCGGGCAGGGCCTAAATTACTATGGCTACACCTTC.

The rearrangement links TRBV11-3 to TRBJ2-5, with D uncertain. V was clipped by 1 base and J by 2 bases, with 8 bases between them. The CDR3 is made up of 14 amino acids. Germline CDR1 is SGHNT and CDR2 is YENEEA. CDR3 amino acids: CASSLGGNQETQYF. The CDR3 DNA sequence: TGTGCCAGCAGCTTAGGAGGAAATCAAGAGACCCAGTACTTC.

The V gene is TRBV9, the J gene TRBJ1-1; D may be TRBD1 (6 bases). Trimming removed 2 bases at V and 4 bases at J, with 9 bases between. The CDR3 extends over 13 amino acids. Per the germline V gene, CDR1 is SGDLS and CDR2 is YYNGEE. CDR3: CASSVSGATEAFF. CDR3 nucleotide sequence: TGTGCCAGCAGCGTTTCGGGGGCCACTGAAGCTTTCTTT.

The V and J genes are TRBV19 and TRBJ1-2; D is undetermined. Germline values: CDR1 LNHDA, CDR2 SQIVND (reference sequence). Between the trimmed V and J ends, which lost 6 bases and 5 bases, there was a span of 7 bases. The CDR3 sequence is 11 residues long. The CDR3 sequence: CASRVRYGYTF. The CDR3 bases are TGTGCCAGTAGAGTCCGGTATGGCTACACCTTC.

In DNA, the CDR3 is TGCGCCAGCAGCTTGGAGCCGGCTAGCGGGGGCGCCAGTGGAGAGACCCAGTACTTC. It codes for CASSLEPASGGASGETQYF. The V call is TRBV5-1, the J call TRBJ2-5, with 10 bases that match TRBD2. With 0 bases clipped from V and 4 bases from J, the junction kept 15 bases outside the gene matches. There are 19 residues in the CDR3. Germline V gives CDR1 SGHRS, CDR2 YFSETQ. Based on the CDR3 plus reference TRBV5-1 and TRBJ2-5, the full variable domain is KAGVTQTPRYLIKTRGQQVTLSCSPISGHRSVSWYQQTPGQGLQFLFEYFSETQRNKGNFPGRFSGRQFSNSRSEMNVSTLELGDSALYLCASSLEPASGGASGETQYFGPGTRLLVL.

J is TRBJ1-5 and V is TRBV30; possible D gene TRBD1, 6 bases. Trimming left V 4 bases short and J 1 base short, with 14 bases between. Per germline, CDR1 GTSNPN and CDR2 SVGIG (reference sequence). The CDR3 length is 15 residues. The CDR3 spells CAWTPGGASNQPQHF. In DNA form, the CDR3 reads TGTGCCTGGACCCCGGGGGGGGCAAGCAATCAGCCCCAGCATTTT.

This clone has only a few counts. CDR3 nucleotide sequence: TGTGCCGGGGGAACAGGGGTGAGCTATGGCTACACCTTC. Amino acid sequence: CAGGTGVSYGYTF. The genes are TRBV7-9 and TRBJ1-2; 7 bases line up with TRBD1. The trim removed 11 bases at V and 4 bases at J, leaving 10 bases unmatched. CDR3 length equals 13 residues. CDR1 and CDR2 (germline): SEHNR, FQNEAQ (reference sequence).

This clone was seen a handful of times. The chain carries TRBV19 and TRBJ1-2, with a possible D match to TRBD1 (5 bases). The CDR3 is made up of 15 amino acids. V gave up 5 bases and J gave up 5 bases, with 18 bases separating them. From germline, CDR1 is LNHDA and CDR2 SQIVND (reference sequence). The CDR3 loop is CASSRGTDQLYGYTF. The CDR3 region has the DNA TGTGCCAGTAGTCGGGGCACAGACCAATTGTATGGCTACACCTTC. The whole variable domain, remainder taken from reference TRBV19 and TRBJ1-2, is DGGITQSPKYLFRKEGQNVTLSCEQNLNHDAMYWYRQDPGQGLRLIYYSQIVNDFQKGDIAEGYSVSREKKESFPLTVTSAQKNPTAFYLCASSRGTDQLYGYTFGSGTRLTVV.

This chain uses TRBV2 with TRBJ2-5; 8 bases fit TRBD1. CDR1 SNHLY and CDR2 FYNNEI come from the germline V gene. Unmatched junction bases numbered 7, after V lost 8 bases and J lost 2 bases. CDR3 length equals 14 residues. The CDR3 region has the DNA TGTGCCAGCCTACAGGGGGTCTTGCAAGAGACCCAGTACTTC. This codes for CASLQGVLQETQYF.

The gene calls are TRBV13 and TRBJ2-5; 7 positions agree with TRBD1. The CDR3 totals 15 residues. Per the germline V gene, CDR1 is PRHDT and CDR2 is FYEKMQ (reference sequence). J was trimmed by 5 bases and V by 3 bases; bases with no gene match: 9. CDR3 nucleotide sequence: TGTGCCAGCAGCTTGAGGACAGGTGCTTGGGAGACCCAGTACTTC. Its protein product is CASSLRTGAWETQYF.

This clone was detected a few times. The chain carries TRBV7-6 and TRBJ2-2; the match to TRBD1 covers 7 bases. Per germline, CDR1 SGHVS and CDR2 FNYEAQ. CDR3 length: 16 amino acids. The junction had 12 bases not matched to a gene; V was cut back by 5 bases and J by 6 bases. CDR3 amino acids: CASSPFGQVPPGELFF. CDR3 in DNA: TGTGCCAGCAGCCCCTTCGGACAGGTCCCCCCCGGGGAGCTGTTTTTT.